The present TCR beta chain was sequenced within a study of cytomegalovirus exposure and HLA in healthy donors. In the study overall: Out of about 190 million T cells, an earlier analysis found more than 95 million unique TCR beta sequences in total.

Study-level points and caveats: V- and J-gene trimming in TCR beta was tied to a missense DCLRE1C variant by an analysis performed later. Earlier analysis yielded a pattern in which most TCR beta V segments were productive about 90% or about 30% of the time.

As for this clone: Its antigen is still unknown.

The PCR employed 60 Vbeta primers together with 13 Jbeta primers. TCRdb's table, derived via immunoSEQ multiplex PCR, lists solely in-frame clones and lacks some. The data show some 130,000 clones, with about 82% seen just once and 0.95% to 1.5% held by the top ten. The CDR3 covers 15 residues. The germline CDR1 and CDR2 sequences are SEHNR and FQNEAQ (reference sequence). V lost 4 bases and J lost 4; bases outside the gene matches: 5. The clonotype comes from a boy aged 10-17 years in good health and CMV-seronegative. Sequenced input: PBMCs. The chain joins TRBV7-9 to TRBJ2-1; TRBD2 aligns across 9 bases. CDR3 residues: CASSSRLAEYNEQFF. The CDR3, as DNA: TGTGCCAGCAGCTCCCGACTAGCGGAGTACAATGAGCAGTTCTTC.